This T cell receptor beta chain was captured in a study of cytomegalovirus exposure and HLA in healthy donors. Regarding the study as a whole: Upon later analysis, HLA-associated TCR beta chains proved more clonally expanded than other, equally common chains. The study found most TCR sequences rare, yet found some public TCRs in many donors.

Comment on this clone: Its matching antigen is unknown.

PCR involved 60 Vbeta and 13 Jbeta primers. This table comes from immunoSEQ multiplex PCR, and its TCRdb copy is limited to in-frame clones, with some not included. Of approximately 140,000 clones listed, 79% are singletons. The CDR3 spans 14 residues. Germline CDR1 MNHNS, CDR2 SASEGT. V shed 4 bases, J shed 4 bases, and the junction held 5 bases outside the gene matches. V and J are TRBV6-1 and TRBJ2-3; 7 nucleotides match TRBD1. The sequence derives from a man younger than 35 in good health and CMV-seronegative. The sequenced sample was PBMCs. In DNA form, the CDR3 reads TGTGCCAGCAGTGCTGGCCAGGGGGCAGATACGCAGTATTTT. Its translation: CASSAGQGADTQYF.